These 13 T cell receptor beta chains share one sample of origin, sequenced in a study of cytomegalovirus exposure and HLA in healthy donors. The study ran its PCR with 60 Vbeta and 13 Jbeta primers. Assay used: immunoSEQ multiplex PCR; TCRdb lists only in-frame clones, some missing. The profile shows 90,000 to 130,000 clones, around 80% of them singletons. Sequencing used PBMCs. These receptors were collected from a woman aged 18-30 years in good health and CMV-seropositive.

This clone has a handful of counts. The sample holds other DNA sequences that translate to the same CDR3. CDR3 coding DNA: TGTGCCAGCAGTTTAGGCGGCTCTAGCTCCTACGAGCAGTACTTC. Its translation: CASSLGGSSSYEQYF. The chain joins TRBV28 to TRBJ2-7; D is unresolved. This CDR3 has 15 amino acids. Germline assignment: CDR1 MDHEN and CDR2 SYDVKM. With 2 bases removed from V and 0 bases from J, the gap between germline ends came to 11 bases.

This clone was observed a handful of times. V gene TRBV5-1 combines with J gene TRBJ1-1; 11 bases line up with TRBD1. Germline assignment: CDR1 SGHRS and CDR2 YFSETQ. There are 17 residues in the CDR3. Trimming cost V 1 base and J 1 base; bases outside gene matches: 6. CDR3 DNA sequence: TGCGCCAGCAGCTTGCAAGGGGGGACAGGGGGGAACACTGAAGCTTTCTTT. Protein: CASSLQGGTGGNTEAFF.

The CDR3: CASSLEGTVSGNTIYF. The CDR3 DNA is TGTGCCAGCAGCTTAGAAGGGACAGTCTCTGGAAACACCATATATTTT. The J gene is TRBJ1-3, the V gene TRBV7-9, with 7 bases that match TRBD1. Looked up from germline, CDR1 is SEHNR and CDR2 is FQNEAQ (reference sequence). With V trimmed by 1 base and J by 0 bases, 3 bases remained unmatched. The length of the CDR3 is 16 residues.

The chain carries TRBV21-1 and TRBJ1-3; the D call in the table, TRBD1, was not verified against the DNA. TRBV21-1 constitutes a pseudogene. The CDR3 contains 19 residues. The CDR3 nucleotides read TGTGCCAGCAGCTCCCCCGGGGGCAGGGGACAGAGCTCTGGAAACACCATATATTTT. Encoded protein: CASSSPGGRGQSSGNTIYF.

The rearrangement links TRBV28 to TRBJ2-5; 7 bases map to TRBD1. Germline V lookup: CDR1 MDHEN, CDR2 SYDVKM. J gave up 0 bases and V 3 bases, and 1 base lay outside the gene matches. This CDR3 is built from 14 residues. Here the CDR3 reads CASSFRGNQETQYF. The CDR3, as DNA: TGTGCCAGCAGTTTCAGGGGGAACCAAGAGACCCAGTACTTC. Variable domain in full (rest from reference TRBV28 and TRBJ2-5): DVKVTQSSRYLVKRTGEKVFLECVQDMDHENMFWYRQDPGLGLRLIYFSYDVKMKEKGDIPEGYSVSREKKERFSLILESASTNQTSMYLCASSFRGNQETQYFGPGTRLLVL.

The chain has TRBV4-1 and TRBJ2-5, with 7 bases that match TRBD2. The CDR3 loop spans 15 amino acids. V dropped 0 bases and J dropped 2; count of bases not matched to a gene: 3. The germline V gene has CDR1 MGHRA and CDR2 YSYEKL. CDR3 region: CASSQDGGGQETQYF. CDR3 nucleotide sequence: TGCGCCAGCAGCCAAGATGGGGGGGGACAAGAGACCCAGTACTTC.

V and J are TRBV5-6 and TRBJ1-4; 8 positions agree with TRBD1. Germline loops: CDR1 SGHDT, CDR2 YYEEEE. V lost 5 bases to trimming and J lost 4 bases; unmatched junction nucleotides: 4. CDR3 size: 14 residues. The CDR3 DNA is TGTGCCAGCAGACTTACAGGGGGTAATGAAAAACTGTTTTTT. Its translation: CASRLTGGNEKLFF.

This chain connects TRBV7-6 to TRBJ2-7; 11 bases map to TRBD2. The CDR3 runs to 16 residues. The V segment lost 3 bases and the J segment 2 bases; nucleotides outside the gene matches: 6. Germline CDR1 SGHVS, CDR2 FNYEAQ. CDR3 coding DNA: TGTGCCAGCAGCTTGACGAGTAGCGGGAGGGCCTACGAGCAGTACTTC. The encoded protein is CASSLTSSGRAYEQYF.

The chain carries TRBV28 and TRBJ1-1, with TRBD1 matching over 7 bases. CDR3 length equals 15 residues. Germline V gene data show CDR1 as MDHEN and CDR2 as SYDVKM. The V segment lost 5 bases and the J segment 1 base; nucleotides outside the gene matches: 7. CDR3 residues: CASSPPGQTNTEAFF. CDR3 nucleotides: TGTGCCAGCAGTCCTCCGGGACAGACGAACACTGAAGCTTTCTTT.

The rearrangement joins TRBV6-1 to TRBJ1-4, with D possibly TRBD1 on 6 matching bases. V lost 3 bases and J lost 4, with 12 bases in between. This CDR3 comprises 15 residues. CDR1 is MNHNS and CDR2 is SASEGT in the germline V gene. The CDR3 bases are TGTGCCAGCAGTGATAGGCAGGGGCATAATGAAAAACTGTTTTTT. It encodes CASSDRQGHNEKLFF.

V and J are TRBV19 and TRBJ1-5, with 8 bases identical to TRBD1. This CDR3 is built from 15 residues. V shed 6 bases and J 1 base; nucleotides not matched to a gene: 5. The germline V gene has CDR1 LNHDA and CDR2 SQIVND (reference sequence). CDR3 coding DNA: TGTGCCAGTAGATTGGACAGGGCAAGCAATCAGCCCCAGCATTTT. Translating it yields CASRLDRASNQPQHF.

This chain links TRBV5-8 with TRBJ1-2; maybe TRBD1 (5 bases). CDR1 SGHTS and CDR2 YDEGEE come from the germline V gene. Trimming shortened V by 0 bases and J by 6 bases, and 12 bases separated the two germline ends. This CDR3 comprises 14 residues. The CDR3 DNA is TGTGCCAGCAGCTTGGTCGGGGGAGGCGATGGCTACACCTTC. It codes for CASSLVGGGDGYTF.

The chain couples TRBV6-5 to TRBJ1-1, with TRBD1 matching over 7 bases. Germline CDR1 reads MNHEY; CDR2 reads SVGAGI. Losses at the gene ends were 7 bases for V and 3 bases for J; bases not matched to a gene: 5. CDR3 length: 13 amino acids. CDR3 loop: CASKWGQHTEAFF. For the CDR3, the DNA is TGTGCCAGCAAATGGGGACAGCACACTGAAGCTTTCTTT.